This T cell receptor (beta chain) appears in the sequencing data of a study of radiation and T cells in renal cell carcinoma. Clones were read by immunoSEQ multiplex PCR, and TCRdb kept only the in-frame ones, dropping some. Here the sample spans about 170,000 clones, about 87% being singletons. CDR1 and CDR2 from the germline V gene are SGDLS and YYNGEE. The J segment lost 8 bases and the V segment lost 0 bases, leaving 7 bases of the junction unmatched. The CDR3 is made up of 14 amino acids. Overall study findings and caveats: From baseline, blood top tumor clonotypes peaked at 2 weeks post-radiation.

Time point defined: blood 4 weeks post-SBRT, at nephrectomy. Indicated treatment: 15 Gy SBRT to primary tumor, nephrectomy 4 weeks later. Nephrectomy followed 15 Gy stereotactic body radiation by 4 weeks. On this clone: Antigen: not known.

The sample was blood, taken from a patient whose treatment included radiotherapy and nephrectomy. This chain connects TRBV9 to TRBJ1-1, with 7 bases aligning to TRBD1. The sequence was obtained from a woman aged 45-65 years with renal cell carcinoma. CDR3 region: CASSVVSRTGEAFF. Written as DNA, the CDR3 is TGTGCCAGCAGCGTAGTTTCCCGGACAGGAGAAGCTTTCTTT. Using reference TRBV9 and TRBJ1-1 for the parts outside the CDR3, the full variable domain is DSGVTQTPKHLITATGQRVTLRCSPRSGDLSVYWYQQSLDQGLQFLIQYYNGEERAKGNILERFSAQQFPDLHSELNLSSLELGDSALYFCASSVVSRTGEAFFGQGTRLTVV.